This T cell receptor (beta chain) was documented in a study of T cell responses to AZD1222 COVID-19 vaccine (dated by TCRdb to the early 2020s). With respect to the entire study: A total of about 230 trial participants underwent TCR sequencing, of whom about 200 received two doses of AZD1222 and some 25 received two doses of the MenACWY control vaccine. Trial participants were enrolled by age into 18-55, 56-69 and 70-plus year subgroups, with approximately 150, 28 and 58 TCR-sequenced participants respectively.

The CDR3 regions of human TCRbeta chains were subjected to immunosequencing. The original methods were these. Repertoire TCRs were checked for matches against a reference library of SARS-CoV-2-specific TCRs that had been generated using the MIRA antigen-specificity platform. Breadth was defined as the fraction of unique TCRs that were SARS-CoV-2-associated. Depth was defined as the fraction of total T cells that were SARS-CoV-2-associated. Using the MIRA data, every spike-specific TCR was mapped to the spike region that the TCR reacted to and assigned to either a CD4 or a CD8 class. Log10-transformed breadth and depth values were compared by one-way ANOVA with Sidak's multiple comparisons tests. Not all clones reach the TCRdb copy of this immuneACCESS table, which keeps in-frame sequences only. Checked studies attribute under half of the gap to unresolved V genes and leave the rest unexplained. V, J and clone size derive from that table, while D and trimming were established from the DNA sequence. This sample holds 75,000 to 95,000 clones; roughly nine tenths were observed only once. Roughly 5.3% of the sample goes to the ten largest clones.

Interpreted using the paper, the time point label stands for: about 28 days (+/-7) after the second vaccine dose. AZD1222 recipients given second doses at about 4 weeks or at about 12 weeks were pooled, since spike-specific TCR depth and breadth were not found to differ between the two schedules. Vaccinee samples came from UK trials COV001 and COV002, including a single-blind randomized controlled phase 2/3 trial of AZD1222 (ChAdOx1 nCoV-19) in healthy adults. For TCRbeta chain sequencing, PBMC samples from trial participants were taken at day 0 and at day 28 after the second dose. This clone was recorded a few times. Its antigen target is currently unknown. No per-base quality is available; no much larger clone lies one base away. Taken from cysteine to phenylalanine, the CDR3 has 17 residues. The CDR3 DNA has 51 bases and is translated from base 1. According to the germline V gene, CDR1 reads SGHDT and CDR2 reads YYEEEE. V loses 2 bases of germline sequence and J loses 2 bases, and the interval between the two ends is 17 bases.

On the study overall, not on this receptor specifically: Conclusions about previously exposed vaccinees are limited because only five to seven AZD1222 recipients were SARS-CoV-2 seropositive at baseline. No day 14 peak-response samples were available, so repertoires were characterized only after the peak T cell response. Reportedly, close to half of the unique spike-specific TCRs recognized epitopes lying outside the regions that are mutated in the B.1.351 and B.1.1.7 variants. Participants were mostly white British, with more females than males. The authors suggested clonal diversity may have been underestimated. A significant rise in spike-specific TCR breadth and depth was observed after two AZD1222 doses relative to day 0 and relative to MenACWY recipients. The 56-69-year group was small, and its depth increase did not reach significance, likely because of low power. The vaccine-associated CD4 TCRs covered the entire spike protein, and the dominant responses fell in regions 160-218 and 743-854.

The chain couples TRBV5-6 to TRBJ1-5; TRBD1 is possibly the D segment (6 matching bases). This sequence was found in an adult who received the AZD1222 COVID-19 vaccine. Here the sequenced sample was peripheral blood, taken 28 days after the second AZD1222 dose. The sequenced DNA: TGTGCCAGCAGCTTCGAGGACGGCAAGGGGGGCAATCAGCCCCAGCATTTT. It codes for CASSFEDGKGGNQPQHF.